A single sample gave rise to the 14 T cell receptor beta chains below, sequenced in a study of blood T cell repertoires in COVID-19. TCRdb's table, derived via immunoSEQ multiplex PCR, lists solely in-frame clones and lacks some. The repertoire holds about 530,000 clones, roughly 89% seen once, with 7.8% in the top ten. The sample taken for sequencing was peripheral blood. The receptor set was obtained from a woman in her 50s with COVID-19, enrolled during active disease.

This chain uses TRBV30 with TRBJ1-1; a weak D match, TRBD1 (6 bases). Germline-derived CDR1 and CDR2 are GTSNPN and SVGIG (reference sequence). The CDR3 runs 13 residues. V was cut by 0 bases and J by 4 bases, with 9 bases left in between. The CDR3 DNA sequence: TGTGCCTGGAGTGTAAGGGGGACCACTGAAGCTTTCTTT. Protein product: CAWSVRGTTEAFF. The full variable domain, rest sourced from reference TRBV30 and TRBJ1-1, is SQTIHQWPATLVQPVGSPLSLECTVEGTSNPNLYWYRQAAGRGLQLLFYSVGIGQISSEVPQNLSASRPQDRQFILSSKKLLLSDSGFYLCAWSVRGTTEAFFGQGTRLTVV.

Comment on this clone: The sample contains more than one DNA sequence encoding this CDR3. The chain carries TRBV19 and TRBJ1-5, with D unresolved. There are 13 residues in the CDR3. V was clipped by 1 base and J by 4 bases, with 5 bases between them. CDR1 is LNHDA, CDR2 SQIVND, per germline (reference sequence). CDR3 region: CASSIAGNQPQHF. The CDR3 coding sequence is TGTGCCAGTAGTATAGCGGGTAATCAGCCCCAGCATTTT.

V gene TRBV5-1 combines with J gene TRBJ1-4; D possibly corresponds to TRBD1 (6 bases). This CDR3 spans 16 amino acids. Trimming removed 0 bases from V and 5 bases from J, with 14 bases in between. Germline V lookup: CDR1 SGHRS, CDR2 YFSETQ. Written as DNA, the CDR3 is TGCGCCAGCAGCTTGGATGGGGACACCTTAAATGAAAAACTGTTTTTT. Residues: CASSLDGDTLNEKLFF.

Remarks on this clone: Other DNA sequences in the same sample also yield this CDR3. The rearrangement uses TRBV3-1 (or the pseudogene TRBV3-2) and TRBJ2-3, with D unclear. Per germline, CDR1 LGHDT and CDR2 YNNKEL (reference sequence). V shed 3 bases and J shed 6 bases, with 7 bases lying between them. The CDR3 spans 12 residues. CDR3 DNA sequence: TGTGCCAGCAGCCAGTCGAGGGATACGCAGTATTTT. Translated, it gives CASSQSRDTQYF.

The chain carries TRBV2 and TRBJ1-2, with D tentatively TRBD1 (5 bases). V shed 11 bases and J shed 0 bases, with 13 bases lying between them. The CDR3 is 13 amino acids. Germline V lookup: CDR1 SNHLY, CDR2 FYNNEI. DNA of the CDR3: TGTGCCGTCGTGGGGCTCTCTAACTATGGCTACACCTTC. Protein product: CAVVGLSNYGYTF.

Comments on this clone: At one boundary the junction diverges from the germline segment, which might be a read error. The chain uses TRBV3-1 (or the pseudogene TRBV3-2) and TRBJ2-3, with D tentatively TRBD2 (6 bases). In germline, CDR1 is LGHDT, CDR2 YNNKEL (reference sequence). CDR3 length: 14 amino acids. The CDR3 loop reads CASAGTRNTYTQYF. The CDR3 region has the DNA TGTGCCAGCGCCGGGACTCGGAACACATATACGCAGTATTTT.

The chain links TRBV7-2 to TRBJ2-1; 8 bases line up with TRBD2. The CDR3 runs 17 residues. Unmatched junction bases numbered 15, after V lost 5 bases and J lost 6 bases. Germline V gives CDR1 SGHTA, CDR2 FQGNSA. The CDR3 sequence: CASSPEGRGGFANEQFF. The CDR3 nucleotides read TGTGCCAGCAGCCCGGAGGGACGCGGGGGGTTTGCCAATGAGCAGTTCTTC.

The V gene is TRBV11-2, the J gene TRBJ1-1, with D unclear. The CDR3 runs to 12 residues. Trimming pared 5 bases from V and 2 bases from J, leaving 6 bases between. Germline CDR1 is SGHAT and CDR2 is FQNNGV. Here the CDR3 reads CASSTPNTEAFF. The CDR3 DNA sequence: TGTGCCAGCAGCACTCCAAACACTGAAGCTTTCTTT. The full variable domain, its missing parts supplied by reference TRBV11-2 and TRBJ1-1, is EAGVAQSPRYKIIEKRQSVAFWCNPISGHATLYWYQQILGQGPKLLIQFQNNGVVDDSQLPKDRFSAERLKGVDSTLKIQPAKLEDSAVYLCASSTPNTEAFFGQGTRLTVV.

Note on this clone: The sample carries other DNA sequences with the same CDR3. The chain couples TRBV3-1 (or the pseudogene TRBV3-2) to TRBJ1-1, with a weak D call TRBD1 (6 bases). CDR1 LGHDT and CDR2 YNNKEL come from the germline V gene (reference sequence). This CDR3 contains 13 residues. V shed 1 base and J shed 4 bases, with 7 bases lying between them. CDR3 DNA: TGTGCCAGCAGCCAAGTCAGGGGCACTGAAGCTTTCTTT. It translates to CASSQVRGTEAFF.

This clone occurred once. The CDR3 region has the DNA TGTGCCAGCAGCCTGATGCCTCCGGGGGAGACTTCTTCCTACGAGCAGTACTTC. This encodes CASSLMPPGETSSYEQYF. The V gene is TRBV3-1 (or the pseudogene TRBV3-2), the J gene TRBJ2-7; possibly TRBD2 for D (6 bases). V was clipped by 4 bases and J by 1 base, with 23 bases between them. The CDR3 length is 18 residues. Germline CDR1 and CDR2: LGHDT and YNNKEL (reference sequence).

The chain has TRBV30 and TRBJ2-6; perhaps TRBD2 as D (5 bases). V was cut by 0 bases and J by 12 bases, with 15 bases left in between. CDR3 size: 14 residues. Germline assignment: CDR1 GTSNPN and CDR2 SVGIG (reference sequence). The CDR3 is CAWSVGHGEGVLTF. The DNA of the CDR3 is TGTGCCTGGAGTGTCGGTCACGGCGAGGGCGTCCTGACTTTC. Together with reference TRBV30 and TRBJ2-6, the CDR3 gives the full variable domain: SQTIHQWPATLVQPVGSPLSLECTVEGTSNPNLYWYRQAAGRGLQLLFYSVGIGQISSEVPQNLSASRPQDRQFILSSKKLLLSDSGFYLCAWSVGHGEGVLTFGAGSRLTVL.

This rearrangement joins TRBV12-5 to TRBJ2-5; D might be TRBD1 (5 bases). This CDR3 spans 17 amino acids. The germline CDR1 and CDR2 sequences are LGHNT and FRNRAP. V was pared by 4 bases and J by 1 base, with 19 bases between. CDR3 loop: CASGSAQKVGLQETQYF. CDR3 coding DNA: TGTGCTAGTGGTTCCGCCCAAAAGGTGGGGCTCCAAGAGACCCAGTACTTC.

The CDR3 DNA is TGCGCCAGCAGCCAGTATCCCGGGACTAGCGGGGGGGCCAATGAGCAGTTCTTC. As protein: CASSQYPGTSGGANEQFF. The chain recombines TRBV4-1 with TRBJ2-1, with 16 nucleotides matching TRBD2. V lost 3 bases and J lost 6; bases outside the gene matches: 8. This CDR3 contains 18 residues. Germline assignment: CDR1 MGHRA and CDR2 YSYEKL.

This sequence joins TRBV28 and TRBJ2-7, with D perhaps matching TRBD2 (5 bases). This CDR3 region has 14 residues. Per germline, CDR1 MDHEN and CDR2 SYDVKM. The V and J ends lost 6 bases and 0 bases respectively, with 12 bases between them. CDR3 in amino acids: CASSPRTSSYEQYF. The CDR3 coding sequence is TGTGCCAGCAGCCCCAGAACTAGCTCCTACGAGCAGTACTTC.